What follows is one T cell receptor (beta chain) and its context. What it binds is unknown. This entry is derived from a study of shared clonotypes between healthy human individuals. About the research overall: Three CD4 naive, three CD4 memory, two CD8 naive and one CD8 memory plate were used per donor.

Profiling relied on immunoSEQ multiplex PCR, and the TCRdb table lists in-frame clones only, not all of them. The sample lists about 870,000 clones; nearly 95% were seen once. Notes on the study in general: Estimated richness was generally greater in naive than memory subsets. Represented diversity, genetic and exposure-history alike, was limited by few donors.

CD45RO negativity and positive selection for CCR7 defined naive CD8 cells, a population that excluded terminally differentiated effector memory CD45RA+ cells. Only Caucasian adults living in Nashville, Tennessee made up the donor group. Sequences were obtained from naive CD8+ T cells sorted from blood. This TCR derives from a man younger than 45 in good health.

The CDR3 DNA reads as TGTGCCAGCAGCTTAGCAGGGACCCTTACAAATTCACCCCTCCACTTT. Protein sequence: CASSLAGTLTNSPLHF. J is TRBJ1-6 and V is TRBV11-2, with TRBD1 as a possible D gene (5 bases). The CDR3 extends over 16 amino acids. V was shortened by 1 base and J by 7 bases, with 14 bases between the two germline ends. The V gene's germline CDR1 is SGHAT and CDR2 FQNNGV.